The rows below give T cell receptor beta chains drawn from one sample of a study of T cell responses to AZD1222 COVID-19 vaccine. The method was immunoSEQ multiplex PCR; TCRdb's version includes in-frame clones alone and lacks a portion of them. The data contain roughly 260,000 clones, approximately 95% of them singletons. The sample in question was peripheral blood, obtained on day 0 of AZD1222 vaccination. The receptors were sampled from an adult in good health. The CDR3 runs from the conserved cysteine through the conserved F or W.

v_call | cdr3_length | cdr3_aa
TRBV4-2 | 16 | CASSQDEGTRDSPLHF
TRBV5-1 | 14 | CASSLAGEKRGYTF
TRBV6-2/TRBV6-3 | 15 | CASSYSKEGDYGYTF
TRBV2 | 14 | CASSKTGAYNEQFF
TRBV11-2 | 15 | CASSWGAGRLDEQFF
TRBV5-1 | 14 | CASSLGQEGGELFF
TRBV5-1 | 16 | CASSLGDGSGNQPQHF
TRBV5-3 | 18 | CARSSHGQGEFGNQPQHF
TRBV6-5 | 14 | CASSGGRGGYGYTF
TRBV6-2/TRBV6-3 | 15 | CASSTPRRSNQPQHF
TRBV28 | 17 | CASRTITGGAGNQPQHF
TRBV7-9 | 11 | CASGDSYEQYF
TRBV7-9 | 15 | CASSPRGGAYNEQFF
TRBV5-6 | 15 | CASSLVAIPGEKLFF
TRBV5-1 | 14 | CASSNRVYDTEAFF
TRBV5-6 | 15 | CASSRLAGDTGELFF
TRBV14 | 19 | CASSRIKYFGGPSTDTQYF
TRBV1 | 13 | CTSMAGDTGELFF
TRBV18 | 15 | CASSPQGSGANVLTF
TRBV5-6 | 14 | CASSLGTGLYEQYF
TRBV28 | 13 | CASSLNRVYGYTF
TRBV2 | 17 | CASSRQGGRLEGYGYTF
TRBV5-4 | 15 | CASSLGASSYNEQFF
TRBV6-5 | 15 | CASSSSDRANSPLHF
TRBV20-1 | 11 | CSATDRYEQYF
TRBV9 | 16 | CASSPRGQGAPDTQYF
TRBV24-1 | 14 | CATSDPRTYNEQFF
TRBV10-3 | 13 | CAIGGAVDQPQHF
TRBV7-2 | 13 | CASSLAQGNGYTF